This entry concerns a single T cell receptor beta chain. As yet, its antigen is unknown. At one end the junction does not follow the germline gene, possibly because of a read error. This sample stems from a study of T-cell memory formation after mild COVID-19. Study-wide results and limits: Contracting CD8+ clones were enriched in EMRA, CD4+ mainly in CM and EM. There was a balanced CD4/CD8 profile in clones contracting day 15 to 85, and later expanders leaned CD4+.

The germline V gene has CDR1 SSHAT and CDR2 FNYEAQ (reference sequence). This CDR3 has 17 residues. TCRdb processed the 5' RACE reads anew with MiXCR; each CDR3 protein has one entry. The sample records some 350,000 distinct CDR3 sequences, less than 20% being singletons. The sequencing sample was made of PBMCs or a T cell subset sorted from them (not recorded which). J is TRBJ1-5 and V is TRBV7-7; 9 bases are a match to TRBD1. The sequence was collected from a man aged 18 to 29 who had mild COVID-19 (a few samples of this study predate the infection). Cell type and time point are not known. The CDR3 spells CASRPPGQGRGNQPQHF. CDR3 sequence (DNA): TGTGCTAGCAGACCCCCGGGACAGGGAAGGGGCAATCAGCCCCAGCATTTT.